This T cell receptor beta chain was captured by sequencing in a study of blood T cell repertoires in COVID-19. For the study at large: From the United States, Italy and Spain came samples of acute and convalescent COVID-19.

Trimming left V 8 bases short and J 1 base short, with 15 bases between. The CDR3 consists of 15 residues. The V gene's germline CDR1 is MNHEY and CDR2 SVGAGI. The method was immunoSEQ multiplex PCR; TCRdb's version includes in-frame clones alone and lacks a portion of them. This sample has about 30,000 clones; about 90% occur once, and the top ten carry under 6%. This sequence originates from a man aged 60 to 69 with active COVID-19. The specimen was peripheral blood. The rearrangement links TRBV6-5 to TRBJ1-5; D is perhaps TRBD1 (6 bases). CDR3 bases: TGTGCCAGCGGTACAGGGCAGGGGAGCAATCAGCCCCAGCATTTT. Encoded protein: CASGTGQGSNQPQHF.